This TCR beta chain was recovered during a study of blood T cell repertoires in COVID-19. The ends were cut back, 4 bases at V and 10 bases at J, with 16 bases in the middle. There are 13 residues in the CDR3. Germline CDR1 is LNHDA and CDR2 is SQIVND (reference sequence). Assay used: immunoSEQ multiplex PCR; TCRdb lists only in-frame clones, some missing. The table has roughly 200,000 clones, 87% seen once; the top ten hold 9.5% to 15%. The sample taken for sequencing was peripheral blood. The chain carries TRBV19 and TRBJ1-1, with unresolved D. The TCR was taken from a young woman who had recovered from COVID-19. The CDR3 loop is CASSTRKRVRAFF. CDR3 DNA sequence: TGTGCCAGTAGTACGAGGAAGAGGGTAAGAGCTTTCTTT.